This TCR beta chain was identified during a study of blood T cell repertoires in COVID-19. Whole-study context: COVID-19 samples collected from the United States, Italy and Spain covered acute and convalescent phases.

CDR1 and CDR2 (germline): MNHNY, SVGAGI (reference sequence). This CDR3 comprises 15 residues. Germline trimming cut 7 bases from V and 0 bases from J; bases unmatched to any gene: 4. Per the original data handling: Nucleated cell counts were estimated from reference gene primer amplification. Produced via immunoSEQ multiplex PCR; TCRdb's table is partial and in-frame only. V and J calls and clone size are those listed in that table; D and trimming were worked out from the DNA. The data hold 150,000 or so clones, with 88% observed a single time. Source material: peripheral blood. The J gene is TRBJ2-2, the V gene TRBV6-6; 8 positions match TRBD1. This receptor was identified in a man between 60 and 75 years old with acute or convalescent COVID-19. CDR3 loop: CASMRGQANTGELFF. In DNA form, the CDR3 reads TGTGCCAGCATGCGGGGACAGGCGAACACCGGGGAGCTGTTTTTT.